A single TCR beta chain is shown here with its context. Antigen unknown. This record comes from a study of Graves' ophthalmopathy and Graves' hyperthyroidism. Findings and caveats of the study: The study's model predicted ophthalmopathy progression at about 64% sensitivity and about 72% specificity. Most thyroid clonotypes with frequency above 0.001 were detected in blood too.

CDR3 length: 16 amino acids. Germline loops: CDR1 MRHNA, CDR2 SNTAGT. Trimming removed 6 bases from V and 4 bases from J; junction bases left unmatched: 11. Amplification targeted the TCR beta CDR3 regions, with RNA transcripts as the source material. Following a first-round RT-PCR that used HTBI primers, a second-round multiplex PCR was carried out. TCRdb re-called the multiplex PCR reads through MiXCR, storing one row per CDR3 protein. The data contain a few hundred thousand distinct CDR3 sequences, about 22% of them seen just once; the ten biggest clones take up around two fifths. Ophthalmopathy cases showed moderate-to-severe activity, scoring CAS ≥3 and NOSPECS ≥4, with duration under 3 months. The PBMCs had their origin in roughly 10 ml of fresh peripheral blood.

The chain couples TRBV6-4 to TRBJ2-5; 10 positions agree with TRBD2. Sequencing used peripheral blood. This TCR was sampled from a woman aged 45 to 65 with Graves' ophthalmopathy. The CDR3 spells CASRLRSLAGVETQYF. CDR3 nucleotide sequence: TGTGCCAGCAGGCTAAGGTCGCTAGCGGGAGTAGAGACCCAGTACTTC.